Below, 20 T cell receptor beta chains from the same sample are listed, as sequenced in a study of early T cells in non-severe SARS-CoV-2 infection. TCRdb redid the calling of the 5' RACE reads with MiXCR, one entry per CDR3 protein. Here the sample spans 52,000 or so distinct CDR3 sequences, 6.5% to 7.5% being singletons. This specimen consisted of whole blood, obtained at baseline. The origin of the receptors is an adult who was a healthcare worker with PCR-confirmed SARS-CoV-2 infection or an uninfected control (not recorded which).

The chain uses TRBV5-8 and TRBJ1-2; no definite D call. Trimming took 5 bases from V and 6 from J, leaving 17 bases between them. The CDR3 loop spans 14 amino acids. Germline CDR1 is SGHTS and CDR2 is YDEGEE. CDR3 DNA sequence: TGTGCCAGCAGGTCGGTCCAGGCTATAGATGGCTACACCTTC. This codes for CASRSVQAIDGYTF.

This clonotype was picked up a small number of times. The chain has TRBV28 and TRBJ1-1, with D unclear. The CDR3 contains 16 residues. The ends were cut back, 6 bases at V and 2 bases at J, with 19 bases in the middle. Germline CDR1 reads MDHEN; CDR2 reads SYDVKM. The CDR3 loop reads CASSALEKLTNTEAFF. DNA for the CDR3: TGTGCCAGCAGCGCGCTAGAGAAGTTAACTAACACTGAAGCTTTCTTT.

This clonotype showed up just a few times. At one end, the junction sequence differs from germline, possibly due to a read error. This sequence joins TRBV30 and TRBJ1-3; D may be TRBD1 (5 bases). The V gene's germline CDR1 is GTSNPN and CDR2 SVGIG (reference sequence). The CDR3 runs 14 residues. This CDR3 is CVWSVGQGRDTIYF. DNA for the CDR3: TGTGTCTGGAGTGTGGGGCAGGGCCGCGACACCATATATTTT.

In this sample, this clonotype turned up a few times. The gene calls are TRBV25-1 and TRBJ2-7; TRBD1 matches at 7 bases. Germline V gene data show CDR1 as MGHDK and CDR2 as SYGVNS. The CDR3 totals 16 residues. J gave up 5 bases and V 3 bases, and 13 bases lay outside the gene matches. CDR3 residues: CASSDGMTGLFDEQYF. The CDR3 DNA sequence: TGTGCCAGCAGTGATGGAATGACAGGGCTGTTCGACGAGCAGTACTTC.

This clonotype was detected a few times. The chain joins TRBV5-1 to TRBJ1-1; a possible D gene is TRBD1 (6 bases). CDR1 and CDR2 from the germline V gene are SGHRS and YFSETQ. This CDR3 contains 15 residues. The ends were cut back, 4 bases at V and 0 bases at J, with 13 bases in the middle. In nucleotides, the CDR3 is TGCGCCAGCAGCGGAAACAGGGCCCTGAACACTGAAGCTTTCTTT. Amino acids: CASSGNRALNTEAFF.

This clonotype was recorded at least ten times. This rearrangement joins TRBV6-2 or TRBV6-3 to TRBJ2-2, with a possible D match to TRBD1 (6 bases). The CDR3 is 13 residues long. Germline CDR1 and CDR2: MNHEY and SVGEGT. V dropped 7 bases and J dropped 4 bases, with 10 bases sitting between them. CDR3 sequence: CASMRGFTGELFF. CDR3 nucleotides: TGTGCCAGCATGAGGGGGTTCACCGGGGAGCTGTTTTTT.

This clonotype was detected many times. The chain uses TRBV4-2 and TRBJ2-3, with D unclear. The CDR3 totals 15 residues. Deletions cut 0 bases from V and 3 bases from J, with 10 bases between. Looked up from germline, CDR1 is LGHNA and CDR2 is YNFKEQ. The CDR3 sequence: CASSQDPPETDTQYF. In DNA form, the CDR3 reads TGTGCCAGCAGCCAAGACCCCCCGGAGACAGATACGCAGTATTTT.

This clonotype was recorded many times. The CDR3 spells CSVEWERSYNEQFF. The CDR3 coding sequence is TGCAGCGTTGAATGGGAGCGCTCCTACAATGAGCAGTTCTTC. V gene TRBV29-1 combines with J gene TRBJ2-1; maybe TRBD2 (5 bases). Trimming left V 2 bases short and J 0 bases short, with 8 bases between. This CDR3 region has 14 residues. Germline CDR1 is SQVTM and CDR2 is ANQGSEA.

This clonotype was counted many times. V and J are TRBV20-1 and TRBJ1-6; D is unresolved. Trimming removed 3 bases from V and 10 bases from J, with 10 bases in between. The CDR3 is 12 amino acids. Germline V lookup: CDR1 DFQATT, CDR2 SNEGSKA (reference sequence). Here the CDR3 reads CSARETVSPLHF. In nucleotides, the CDR3 is TGCAGTGCTAGGGAAACAGTCTCACCCCTCCACTTT.

The sample holds many counts of this clonotype. The V gene is TRBV12-3 or TRBV12-4, the J gene TRBJ1-2, with D possibly matching TRBD1 (5 bases). This CDR3 spans 13 amino acids. Trimming removed 5 bases at V and 7 bases at J, with 14 bases between. This CDR3 reads CASSPRVGGGYTF. CDR3 DNA sequence: TGTGCCAGCAGTCCACGCGTGGGGGGTGGCTACACCTTC.

This clonotype has a handful of counts. The chain has TRBV10-3 and TRBJ1-5; D is perhaps TRBD1 (6 bases). Germline V gene lookup returns CDR1 ENHRY and CDR2 SYGVKD. The length of the CDR3 is 14 residues. Between the trimmed V and J ends, which lost 6 bases and 4 bases, there was a span of 13 bases. The DNA of the CDR3 is TGTGCCATCAGCGAGGACAGAACAAATCAGCCCCAGCATTTT. Amino acid sequence: CAISEDRTNQPQHF.

This clonotype came up many times. The J gene is TRBJ2-7, the V gene TRBV1; the table's D call, TRBD2, has no DNA check behind it. TRBV1 is flagged as a pseudogene. This CDR3 is built from 17 residues. The CDR3 DNA follows: TGCACCAGCAGCCAAGATTTGGGGGAGGGGAAGGCCTACGAGCAGTACTTC. It yields the protein CTSSQDLGEGKAYEQYF.

V and J are TRBV18 and TRBJ2-1; D unresolved. The germline V gene has CDR1 KGHSH and CDR2 LQKENI. The CDR3 is 15 amino acids. Trimming removed 3 bases at V and 0 bases at J, with 9 bases between. The DNA for the CDR3 is TGTGCCAGCTCACCCATGGAAAGCTCCTACAATGAGCAGTTCTTC. Translation: CASSPMESSYNEQFF.

This clonotype was found many times. CDR3 DNA: TGTGCCAGCAGCCGTCCCCACTACAATGAGCAGTTCTTC. This encodes CASSRPHYNEQFF. V and J are TRBV6-2 or TRBV6-3 and TRBJ2-1; D remains unclear. The CDR3 is 13 residues long. From germline, CDR1 is MNHEY and CDR2 SVGEGT. Trimming removed 6 bases from V and 3 bases from J, with 9 bases in between.

The V gene is TRBV7-9, the J gene TRBJ2-5, with 9 positions matching TRBD1. Trimming removed 5 bases from V and 3 bases from J; junction bases left unmatched: 4. This CDR3 is built from 14 residues. From germline, CDR1 is SEHNR and CDR2 FQNEAQ (reference sequence). The CDR3 DNA reads as TGTGCCAGCAGCCCGGGACAGGGCAAAGAGACCCAGTACTTC. Translated: CASSPGQGKETQYF.

The V gene is TRBV24-1, the J gene TRBJ2-1; D gene unclear. Germline-derived CDR1 and CDR2 are KGHDR and SFDVKD. Deletions cut 2 bases from V and 0 bases from J, with 10 bases between. The CDR3 has 16 amino acids. CDR3 nucleotide sequence: TGTGCCACCAGTGATTATTACAGTAGCTCCTACAATGAGCAGTTCTTC. It yields the protein CATSDYYSSSYNEQFF.

This clonotype came up many times. V gene TRBV7-9 combines with J gene TRBJ1-1; TRBD1 matches at 8 bases. CDR1 is SEHNR, CDR2 FQNEAQ, per germline (reference sequence). The CDR3 is 14 amino acids. V shed 2 bases, J shed 1 base, and the junction held 0 bases outside the gene matches. The CDR3 region has the DNA TGTGCCAGCAGCTTACAGGGGGCGAACACTGAAGCTTTCTTT. As protein: CASSLQGANTEAFF. Full variable domain (rest looked up from reference TRBV7-9 and TRBJ1-1): DTGVSQNPRHKITKRGQNVTFRCDPISEHNRLYWYRQTLGQGPEFLTYFQNEAQLEKSRLLSDRFSAERPKGSFSTLEIQRTEQGDSAMYLCASSLQGANTEAFFGQGTRLTVV.

V is TRBV7-9 and J is TRBJ1-2; D unresolved. The CDR3 sequence is 16 residues long. Trimming removed 5 bases at V and 0 bases at J, with 16 bases between. Germline loops: CDR1 SEHNR, CDR2 FQNEAQ (reference sequence). CDR3 nucleotides: TGTGCCAGCAGCCACTTAGGAACGGCTTCTAACTATGGCTACACCTTC. Translation gives CASSHLGTASNYGYTF. The full variable domain, with the rest looked up from reference TRBV7-9 and TRBJ1-2, is DTGVSQNPRHKITKRGQNVTFRCDPISEHNRLYWYRQTLGQGPEFLTYFQNEAQLEKSRLLSDRFSAERPKGSFSTLEIQRTEQGDSAMYLCASSHLGTASNYGYTFGSGTRLTVV.

This clonotype came up many times. The V and J genes are TRBV20-1 and TRBJ2-1; D unresolved. Trimming cost V 6 bases and J 8 bases, with 17 bases left between them. Germline V gene lookup returns CDR1 DFQATT and CDR2 SNEGSKA (reference sequence). The CDR3 loop spans 13 amino acids. CDR3 sequence reads: CSARRVVMDEQFF. As DNA, the CDR3 is TGCAGTGCACGAAGGGTCGTTATGGATGAGCAGTTCTTC.

This clonotype was counted only a few times. The V call is TRBV9, the J call TRBJ1-5; TRBD1 is a possible D gene (6 bases). In germline, CDR1 is SGDLS, CDR2 YYNGEE. The CDR3 runs 15 residues. V was cut by 4 bases and J by 5 bases, with 16 bases left in between. CDR3 sequence: CASSPDTGTHQPQHF. The DNA of the CDR3 is TGTGCCAGCAGCCCAGATACCGGGACACATCAGCCCCAGCATTTT.